The rows below give T cell receptor beta chains drawn from one sample of a study of identical twins. MiXCR was run by TCRdb on the 5' RACE reads, yielding one entry per CDR3 protein. Found here are 500,000 to 700,000 distinct CDR3 sequences, 7.1% of them singletons; the top ten hold approximately 1.5%. The data were also submitted as part of a second study, on yellow fever vaccine responses in identical twins.

The sample taken for sequencing was PBMCs. Receptors originate from a woman between 18 and 29 years old in good health. Each CDR3 is given with its conserved first and last residue. The order of the fields is D gene, V gene, J gene, clone size, CDR3 protein, CDR3 DNA. The D gene is left open where the match is weak. The size entry is marked missing in some rows and otherwise reads once, few, many or a size class.

>NA|TRBV20-1|TRBJ2-1|many
CSARGYGRADNEQFF
TGCAGTGCTAGGGGATATGGCAGGGCGGACAATGAGCAGTTCTTC
>TRBD2|TRBV2|TRBJ2-1|few
CASRRAGGVYNEQFF
TGTGCCAGCAGGCGGGCGGGAGGGGTATACAATGAGCAGTTCTTC
>NA|TRBV25-1|TRBJ2-1|many
CASSDYEQFF
TGTGCCAGCAGTGATTACGAGCAGTTCTTC
>TRBD2|TRBV20-1|TRBJ2-3|many
CSARSGDVDTQYF
TGCAGTGCTAGAAGCGGGGACGTCGATACGCAGTATTTT
>NA|TRBV5-1|TRBJ2-3|many
CASSSRLETIDTQYF
TGCGCCAGCAGCTCCCGACTCGAGACCATAGATACGCAGTATTTT
>TRBD2|TRBV5-1|TRBJ2-1|few
CASSWGGLENEQFF
TGCGCCAGCAGCTGGGGGGGGTTAGAGAATGAGCAGTTCTTC
>NA|TRBV28|TRBJ2-1|few
CATYNNEQFF
TGTGCCACCTATAACAATGAGCAGTTCTTC
>TRBD1|TRBV7-9|TRBJ1-4|many
CASSYGTGENEKLFF
TGTGCCAGCAGCTACGGGACAGGGGAGAATGAAAAACTGTTTTTT
>TRBD1|TRBV14|TRBJ2-7|NA
CASSPMGTGAYEQYF
TGTGCCAGCAGCCCTATGGGGACAGGGGCCTACGAGCAGTACTTC
>TRBD1|TRBV12-3/TRBV12-4|TRBJ2-1|NA
CASRPTGGPRYEQFF
TGTGCCAGCAGACCAACAGGGGGGCCTCGGTATGAGCAGTTCTTC
>NA|TRBV12-3/TRBV12-4|TRBJ1-5|NA
CASSRTQGRDNQPQHF
TGTGCCAGCAGTCGGACACAGGGAAGGGACAATCAGCCCCAGCATTTT
>TRBD1|TRBV12-3/TRBV12-4|TRBJ2-7|few
CASSHPGQGAYEQYF
TGTGCCAGCTCTCACCCGGGACAGGGAGCCTACGAGCAGTACTTC
>TRBD1|TRBV3-1|TRBJ1-2|NA
CASSYRDRAGGYTF
TGTGCCAGCAGCTACCGGGACAGGGCCGGCGGCTACACCTTC
>NA|TRBV4-1|TRBJ2-2|NA
CASTRTTGNTGELFF
TGCGCCAGCACCAGGACTACTGGAAACACCGGGGAGCTGTTTTTT
>NA|TRBV27|TRBJ1-6|NA
CASSLYKGQGNSPLHF
TGTGCCAGCAGTTTATATAAGGGCCAAGGAAATTCACCCCTCCACTTT
>TRBD1|TRBV10-2|TRBJ2-1|once
CAARTGDYNKQFF
TGCGCCGCCCGGACAGGCGACTACAATAAGCAGTTCTTC
>NA|TRBV6-2/TRBV6-3|TRBJ2-3|NA
CASSYSGELITDTQYF
TGTGCCAGCAGTTACTCGGGGGAATTGATAACAGATACGCAGTATTTT
>TRBD2|TRBV19|TRBJ2-1|NA
CASSRVAGVAQSYNEQFF
TGTGCCAGTAGTAGAGTAGCGGGAGTCGCCCAGTCCTACAATGAGCAGTTCTTC
>NA|TRBV20-1|TRBJ1-5|many
CSARARGARGNQPQHF
TGCAGTGCTAGAGCCCGAGGAGCGAGGGGCAATCAGCCCCAGCATTTT
>NA|TRBV5-8|TRBJ2-1|NA
CAIRQRPGFYEQFF
TGTGCCATCAGACAAAGGCCGGGCTTCTATGAGCAGTTCTTC
>NA|TRBV2|TRBJ2-1|few
CASSEWGSLNEQFF
TGTGCCAGCAGTGAATGGGGCAGTCTGAATGAGCAGTTCTTC
>TRBD2|TRBV14|TRBJ2-1|NA
CASSQDWLLAGVNEQFF
TGTGCCAGCAGCCAAGATTGGTTACTAGCGGGAGTCAATGAGCAGTTCTTC
>TRBD2|TRBV7-2|TRBJ2-3|few
CASSALGLATDTQYF
TGTGCCAGCAGCGCACTTGGACTAGCAACAGATACGCAGTATTTT
>NA|TRBV2|TRBJ2-5|NA
CASSRNGIQETQYF
TGTGCCAGCTCACGTAACGGTATTCAAGAGACCCAGTACTTC
>NA|TRBV20-1|TRBJ2-7|NA
CSAGDNSYEQYF
TGCAGTGCTGGGGACAATTCCTACGAGCAGTACTTC
>TRBD2|TRBV28|TRBJ2-1|few
CASKPSGGDRSNEQFF
TGTGCCAGCAAACCTAGCGGGGGGGACAGGTCTAATGAGCAGTTCTTC
>TRBD1|TRBV5-1|TRBJ2-2|NA
CASSPGTGFVSGELFF
TGCGCCAGCAGCCCCGGGACAGGGTTCGTCAGCGGGGAGCTGTTTTTT
>TRBD1|TRBV4-1|TRBJ2-1|many
CASSQMGQYNEQFF
TGCGCCAGCAGCCAAATGGGACAGTACAATGAGCAGTTCTTC
>NA|TRBV7-6|TRBJ2-1|few
CASSLAAEQFF
TGTGCCAGCAGCTTAGCAGCGGAGCAGTTCTTC
>NA|TRBV12-3/TRBV12-4|TRBJ2-2|NA
CASSKRLNTGELFF
TGTGCCAGCAGTAAACGACTGAACACCGGGGAGCTGTTTTTT